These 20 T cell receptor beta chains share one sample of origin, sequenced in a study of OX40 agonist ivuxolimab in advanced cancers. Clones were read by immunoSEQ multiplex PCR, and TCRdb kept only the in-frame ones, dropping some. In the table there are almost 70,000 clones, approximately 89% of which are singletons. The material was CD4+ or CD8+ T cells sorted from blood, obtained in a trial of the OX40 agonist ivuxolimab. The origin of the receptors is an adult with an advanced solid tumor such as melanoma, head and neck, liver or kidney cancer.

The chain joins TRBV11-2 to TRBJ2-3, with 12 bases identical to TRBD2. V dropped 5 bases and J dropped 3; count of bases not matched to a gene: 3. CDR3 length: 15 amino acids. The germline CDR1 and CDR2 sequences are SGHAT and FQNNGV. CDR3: CASSTGTSGTDTQYF. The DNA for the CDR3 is TGTGCCAGCAGCACAGGGACTAGCGGGACAGATACGCAGTATTTT.

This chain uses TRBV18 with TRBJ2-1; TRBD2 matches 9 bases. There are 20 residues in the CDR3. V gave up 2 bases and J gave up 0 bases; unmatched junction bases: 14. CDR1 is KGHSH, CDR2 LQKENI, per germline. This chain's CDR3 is CASSPKGLASPLGSYNEQFF. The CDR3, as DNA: TGTGCCAGCTCACCAAAGGGACTAGCAAGTCCGTTGGGCTCCTACAATGAGCAGTTCTTC.

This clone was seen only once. CDR3 loop: CAISGQGRTEQFF. CDR3 bases: TGTGCCATCAGTGGCCAGGGAAGGACAGAGCAGTTCTTC. The V call is TRBV10-3, the J call TRBJ2-1, with a tentative D call TRBD1 (5 bases). Trimming pared 4 bases from V and 10 bases from J, leaving 14 bases between. Germline CDR1 is ENHRY and CDR2 is SYGVKD. The CDR3 runs to 13 residues.

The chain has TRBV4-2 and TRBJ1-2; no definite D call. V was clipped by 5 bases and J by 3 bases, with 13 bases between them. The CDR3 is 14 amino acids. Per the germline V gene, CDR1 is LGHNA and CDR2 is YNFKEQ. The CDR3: CASSLEGSHYGYTF. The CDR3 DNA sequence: TGTGCCAGCAGCTTGGAGGGATCTCACTATGGCTACACCTTC.

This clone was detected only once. CDR3 in amino acids: CASSSTGTSGLEQYF. CDR3 in DNA: TGTGCCAGCAGCAGTACCGGGACTAGCGGCCTAGAGCAGTACTTC. The chain is built from TRBV5-5 and TRBJ2-7, with 11 nucleotides matching TRBD2. After removal of 4 bases from V and 7 bases from J, the junction contained 10 bases not matched to a gene. The CDR3 sequence is 15 residues long. Germline V gene sequence: CDR1 SGHKS, CDR2 YYEKEE (reference sequence).

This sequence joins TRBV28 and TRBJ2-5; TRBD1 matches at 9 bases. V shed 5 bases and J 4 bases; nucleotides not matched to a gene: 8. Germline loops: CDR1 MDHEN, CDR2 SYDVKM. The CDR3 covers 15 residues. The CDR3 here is CASSTYRGPGETQYF. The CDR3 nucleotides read TGTGCCAGCAGTACCTACAGGGGGCCGGGAGAGACCCAGTACTTC.

In nucleotides, the CDR3 is TGCAGCGTTGAACCCCTGAGTTGGACAGGGCGACTAAGGTCCTACAATGAGCAGTTCTTC. Translating gives CSVEPLSWTGRLRSYNEQFF. The chain is built from TRBV29-1 and TRBJ2-1; 8 bases match TRBD1. J was trimmed by 1 base and V by 2 bases; bases with no gene match: 19. The CDR3 length is 20 residues. Germline V gene data show CDR1 as SQVTM and CDR2 as ANQGSEA.

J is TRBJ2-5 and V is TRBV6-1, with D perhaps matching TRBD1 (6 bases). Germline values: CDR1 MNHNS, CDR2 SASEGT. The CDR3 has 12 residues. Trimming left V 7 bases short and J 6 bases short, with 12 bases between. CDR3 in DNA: TGTGCCAGCAAGACAGGTCAGCAGACCCAGTACTTC. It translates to CASKTGQQTQYF.

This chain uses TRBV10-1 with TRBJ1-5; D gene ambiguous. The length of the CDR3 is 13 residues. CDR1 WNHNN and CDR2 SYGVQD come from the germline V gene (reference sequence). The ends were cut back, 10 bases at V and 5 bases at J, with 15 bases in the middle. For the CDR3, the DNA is TGCGCCACCTCCCCAGGTATCGATCAGCCCCAGCATTTT. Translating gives CATSPGIDQPQHF.

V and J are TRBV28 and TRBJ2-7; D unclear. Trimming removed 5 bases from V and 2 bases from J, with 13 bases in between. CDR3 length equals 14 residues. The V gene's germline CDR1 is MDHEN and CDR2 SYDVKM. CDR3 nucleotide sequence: TGTGCCAGCAGTCCGCGGACGGAGCCCTACGAGCAGTACTTC. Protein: CASSPRTEPYEQYF.

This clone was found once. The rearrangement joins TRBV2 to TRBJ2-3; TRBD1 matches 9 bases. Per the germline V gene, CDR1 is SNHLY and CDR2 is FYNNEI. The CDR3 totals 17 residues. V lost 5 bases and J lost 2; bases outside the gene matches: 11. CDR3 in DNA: TGTGCCAGCAGTATGGGGACCGGGACAGGGCCCACAGATACGCAGTATTTT. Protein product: CASSMGTGTGPTDTQYF.

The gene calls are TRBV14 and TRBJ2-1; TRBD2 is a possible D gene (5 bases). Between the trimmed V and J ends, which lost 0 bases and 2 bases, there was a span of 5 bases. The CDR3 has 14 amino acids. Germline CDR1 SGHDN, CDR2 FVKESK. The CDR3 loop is CASSQDGTYNEQFF. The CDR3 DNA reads TGTGCCAGCAGCCAAGACGGGACCTACAATGAGCAGTTCTTC.

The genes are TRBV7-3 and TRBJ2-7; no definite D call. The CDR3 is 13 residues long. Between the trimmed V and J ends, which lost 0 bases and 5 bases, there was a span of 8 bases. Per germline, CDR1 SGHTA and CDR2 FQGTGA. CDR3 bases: TGTGCCAGCAGCTTAACTACTGGAGACGAGCAGTACTTC. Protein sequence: CASSLTTGDEQYF.

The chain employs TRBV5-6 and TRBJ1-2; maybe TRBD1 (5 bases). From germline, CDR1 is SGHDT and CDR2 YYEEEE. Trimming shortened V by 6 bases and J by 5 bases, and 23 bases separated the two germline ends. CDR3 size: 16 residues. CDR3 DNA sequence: TGTGCCAGCACCCTCCGGGTGCAGGGTATTGAGTATGGCTACACCTTC. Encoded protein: CASTLRVQGIEYGYTF. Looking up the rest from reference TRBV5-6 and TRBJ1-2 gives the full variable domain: DAGVTQSPTHLIKTRGQQVTLRCSPKSGHDTVSWYQQALGQGPQFIFQYYEEEERQRGNFPDRFSGHQFPNYSSELNVNALLLGDSALYLCASTLRVQGIEYGYTFGSGTRLTVV.

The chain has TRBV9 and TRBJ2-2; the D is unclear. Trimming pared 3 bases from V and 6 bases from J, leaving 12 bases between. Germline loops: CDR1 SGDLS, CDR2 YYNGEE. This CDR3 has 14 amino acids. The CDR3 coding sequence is TGTGCCAGCAGCGCCCGGACCATTCCCGGGGAGCTGTTTTTT. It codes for CASSARTIPGELFF.

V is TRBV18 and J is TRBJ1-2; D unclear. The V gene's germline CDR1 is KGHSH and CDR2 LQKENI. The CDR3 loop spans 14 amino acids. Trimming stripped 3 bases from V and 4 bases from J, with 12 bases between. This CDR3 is CASSPPSELYGYTF. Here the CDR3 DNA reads TGTGCCAGCTCACCCCCCAGCGAGCTCTATGGCTACACCTTC.

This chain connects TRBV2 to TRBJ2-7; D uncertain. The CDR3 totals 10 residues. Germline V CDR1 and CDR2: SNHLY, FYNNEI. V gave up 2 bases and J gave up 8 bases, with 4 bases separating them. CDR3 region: CASSESKQYF. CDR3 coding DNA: TGTGCCAGCAGTGAAAGTAAGCAGTACTTC.

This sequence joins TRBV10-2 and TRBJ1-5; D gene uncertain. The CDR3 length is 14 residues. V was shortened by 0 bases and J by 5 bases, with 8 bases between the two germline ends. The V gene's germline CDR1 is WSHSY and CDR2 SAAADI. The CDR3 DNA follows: TGCGCCAGCAGTGAGTCGGCGGGTGATCAGCCCCAGCATTTT. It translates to CASSESAGDQPQHF.

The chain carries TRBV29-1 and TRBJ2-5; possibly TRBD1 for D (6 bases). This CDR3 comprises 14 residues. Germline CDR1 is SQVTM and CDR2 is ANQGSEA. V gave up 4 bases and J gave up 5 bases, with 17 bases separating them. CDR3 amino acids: CSVADRIDSETQYF. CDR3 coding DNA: TGCAGCGTTGCTGACAGGATTGATTCGGAGACCCAGTACTTC.

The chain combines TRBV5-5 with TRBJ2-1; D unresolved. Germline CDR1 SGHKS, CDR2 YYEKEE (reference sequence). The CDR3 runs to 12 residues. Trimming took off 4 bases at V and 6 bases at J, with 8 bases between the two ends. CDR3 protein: CASSRDINEQFF. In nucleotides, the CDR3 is TGTGCCAGCAGCAGGGATATCAATGAGCAGTTCTTC.